The clone carrying this T cell receptor (beta chain) showed up just a few times. TCRdb analysed the RT-PCR reads with MiXCR anew, one entry per CDR3 protein. The data show hundreds of thousands of distinct CDR3 sequences, approximately 15% seen once. This receptor was identified in a female donor in good health, serving as a healthy control. Sequencing was done on a sample of memory CD4+ T cells from blood.

This chain's CDR3 is CASSRSGGTQETQYF. The DNA for the CDR3 is TGTGCCAGCAGTCGCAGTGGCGGGACCCAAGAGACCCAGTACTTC. This chain uses TRBV6-5 with TRBJ2-5, with D perhaps matching TRBD2 (6 bases). V was shortened by 5 bases and J by 1 base, with 14 bases between the two germline ends. This CDR3 is 15 amino acids long. In germline, CDR1 is MNHEY, CDR2 SVGAGI.